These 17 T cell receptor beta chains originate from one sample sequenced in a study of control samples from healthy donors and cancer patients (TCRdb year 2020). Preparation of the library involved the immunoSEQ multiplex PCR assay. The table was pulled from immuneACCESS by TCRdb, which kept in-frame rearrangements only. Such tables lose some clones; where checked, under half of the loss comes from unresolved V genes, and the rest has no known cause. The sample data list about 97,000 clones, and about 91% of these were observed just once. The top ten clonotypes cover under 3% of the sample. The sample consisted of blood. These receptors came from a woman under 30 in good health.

The CDR3 sequence is CASSLGGLAGYNEQFF. In DNA, the CDR3 is TGTGCCAGCAGCTTAGGAGGACTAGCGGGTTACAATGAGCAGTTCTTC. V is TRBV11-3 and J is TRBJ2-1; 11 nucleotides agree with TRBD2. CDR1 SGHNT and CDR2 YENEEA come from the germline V gene. Unmatched junction bases numbered 3, after V lost 1 base and J lost 4 bases. The CDR3 is made up of 16 amino acids.

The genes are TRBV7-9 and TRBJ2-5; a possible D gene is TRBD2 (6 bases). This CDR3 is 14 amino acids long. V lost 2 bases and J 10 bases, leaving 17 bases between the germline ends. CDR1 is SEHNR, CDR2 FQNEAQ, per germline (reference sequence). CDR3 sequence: CASSLIAAPLDQYF. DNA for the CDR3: TGTGCCAGCAGCTTAATAGCGGCCCCGTTAGACCAGTACTTC.

The CDR3 loop reads CASSAPGGTEAFF. CDR3 DNA: TGTGCCAGCAGTGCCCCGGGGGGCACTGAAGCTTTCTTT. The J gene is TRBJ1-1, the V gene TRBV6-1, with D perhaps matching TRBD1 (5 bases). V was cut by 4 bases and J by 4 bases, with 10 bases left in between. The CDR3 sequence is 13 residues long. Germline CDR1 reads MNHNS; CDR2 reads SASEGT.

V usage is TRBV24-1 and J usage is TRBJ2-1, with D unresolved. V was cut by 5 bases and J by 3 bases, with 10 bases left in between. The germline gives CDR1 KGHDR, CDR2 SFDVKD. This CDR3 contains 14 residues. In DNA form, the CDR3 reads TGTGCCACCAGTGCCGGACCACTCTACAATGAGCAGTTCTTC. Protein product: CATSAGPLYNEQFF.

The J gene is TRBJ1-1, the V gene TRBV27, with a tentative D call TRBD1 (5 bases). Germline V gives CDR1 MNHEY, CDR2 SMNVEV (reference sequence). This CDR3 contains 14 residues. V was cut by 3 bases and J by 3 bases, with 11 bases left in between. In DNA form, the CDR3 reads TGTGCCAGCAGTTTTCGTGGGGGGGACACTGAAGCTTTCTTT. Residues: CASSFRGGDTEAFF.

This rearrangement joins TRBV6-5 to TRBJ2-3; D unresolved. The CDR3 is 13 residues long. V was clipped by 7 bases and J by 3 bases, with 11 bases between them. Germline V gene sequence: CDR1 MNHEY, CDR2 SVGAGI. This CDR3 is CASNLQGTDTQYF. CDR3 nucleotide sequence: TGTGCCAGCAACCTACAAGGGACAGATACGCAGTATTTT.

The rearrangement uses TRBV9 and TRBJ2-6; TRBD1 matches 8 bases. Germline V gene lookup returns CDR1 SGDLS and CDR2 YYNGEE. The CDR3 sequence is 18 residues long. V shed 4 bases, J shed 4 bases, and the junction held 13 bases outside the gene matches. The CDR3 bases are TGTGCCAGCAGCTATACCAGCCAGACAGGGGAAGGGGCCAACGTCCTGACTTTC. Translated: CASSYTSQTGEGANVLTF.

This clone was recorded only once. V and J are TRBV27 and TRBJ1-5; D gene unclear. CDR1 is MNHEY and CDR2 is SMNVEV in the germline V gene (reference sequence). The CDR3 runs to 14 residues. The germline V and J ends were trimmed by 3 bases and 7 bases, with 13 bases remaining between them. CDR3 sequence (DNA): TGTGCCAGCAGTTTCCGGGGAAGAGAGCAGCCCCAGCATTTT. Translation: CASSFRGREQPQHF.

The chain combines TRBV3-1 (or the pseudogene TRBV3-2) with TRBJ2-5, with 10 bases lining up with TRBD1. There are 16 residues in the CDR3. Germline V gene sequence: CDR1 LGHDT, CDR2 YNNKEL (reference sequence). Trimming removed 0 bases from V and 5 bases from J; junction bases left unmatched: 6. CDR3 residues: CASSQEGTGAWETQYF. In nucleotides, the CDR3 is TGTGCCAGCAGCCAAGAGGGGACAGGGGCATGGGAGACCCAGTACTTC.

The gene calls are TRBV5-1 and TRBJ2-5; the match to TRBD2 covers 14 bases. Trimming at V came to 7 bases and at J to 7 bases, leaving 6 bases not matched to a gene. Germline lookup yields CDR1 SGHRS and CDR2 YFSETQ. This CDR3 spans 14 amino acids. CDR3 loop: CASSTSGGAVTQYF. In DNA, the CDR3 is TGCGCCAGCTCGACTAGCGGGGGGGCGGTGACCCAGTACTTC.

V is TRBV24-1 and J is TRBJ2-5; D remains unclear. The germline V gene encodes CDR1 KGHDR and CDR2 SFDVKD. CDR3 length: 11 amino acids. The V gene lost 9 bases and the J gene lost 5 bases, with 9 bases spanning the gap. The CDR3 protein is CATGELETQYF. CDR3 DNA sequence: TGTGCCACCGGCGAATTGGAGACCCAGTACTTC.

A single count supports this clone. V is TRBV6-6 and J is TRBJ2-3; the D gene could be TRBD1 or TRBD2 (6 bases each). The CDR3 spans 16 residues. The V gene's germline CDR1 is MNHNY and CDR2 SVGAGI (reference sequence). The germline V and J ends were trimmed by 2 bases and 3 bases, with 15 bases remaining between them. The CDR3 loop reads CASSYRQEGVTDTQYF. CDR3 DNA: TGTGCCAGCAGTTACAGGCAGGAGGGGGTTACAGATACGCAGTATTTT.

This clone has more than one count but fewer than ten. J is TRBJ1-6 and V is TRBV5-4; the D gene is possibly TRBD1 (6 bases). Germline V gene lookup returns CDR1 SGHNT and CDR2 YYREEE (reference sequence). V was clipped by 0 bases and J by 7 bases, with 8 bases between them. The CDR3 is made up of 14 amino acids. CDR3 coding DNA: TGTGCCAGCAGCTTGGACAGGGCAAATTCACCCCTCCACTTT. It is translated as CASSLDRANSPLHF.

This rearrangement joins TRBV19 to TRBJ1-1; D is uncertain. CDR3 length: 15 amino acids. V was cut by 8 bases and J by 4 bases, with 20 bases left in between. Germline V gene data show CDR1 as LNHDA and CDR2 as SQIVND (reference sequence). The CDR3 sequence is CASAWKWGSGTEAFF. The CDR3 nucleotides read TGTGCCAGTGCGTGGAAGTGGGGTTCGGGCACTGAAGCTTTCTTT.

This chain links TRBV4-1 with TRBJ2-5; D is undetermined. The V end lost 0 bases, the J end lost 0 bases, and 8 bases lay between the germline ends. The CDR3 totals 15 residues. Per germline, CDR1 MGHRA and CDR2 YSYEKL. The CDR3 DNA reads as TGCGCCAGCAGCCAAGAGGTATTCTACCAAGAGACCCAGTACTTC. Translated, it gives CASSQEVFYQETQYF.

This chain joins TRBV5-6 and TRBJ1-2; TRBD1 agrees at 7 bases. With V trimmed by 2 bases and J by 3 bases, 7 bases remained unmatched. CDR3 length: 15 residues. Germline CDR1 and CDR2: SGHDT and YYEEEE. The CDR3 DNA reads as TGTGCCAGCAGCTTAGTAGGGGGCAGGGACTATGGCTACACCTTC. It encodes CASSLVGGRDYGYTF.

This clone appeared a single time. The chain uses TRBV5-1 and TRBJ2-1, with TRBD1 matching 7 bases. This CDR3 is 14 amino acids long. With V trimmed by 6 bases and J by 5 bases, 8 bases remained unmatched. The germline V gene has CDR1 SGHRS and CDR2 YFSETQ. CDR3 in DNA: TGCGCCAGCACGCAAGGGACAGTTGACAATGAGCAGTTCTTC. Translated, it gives CASTQGTVDNEQFF.